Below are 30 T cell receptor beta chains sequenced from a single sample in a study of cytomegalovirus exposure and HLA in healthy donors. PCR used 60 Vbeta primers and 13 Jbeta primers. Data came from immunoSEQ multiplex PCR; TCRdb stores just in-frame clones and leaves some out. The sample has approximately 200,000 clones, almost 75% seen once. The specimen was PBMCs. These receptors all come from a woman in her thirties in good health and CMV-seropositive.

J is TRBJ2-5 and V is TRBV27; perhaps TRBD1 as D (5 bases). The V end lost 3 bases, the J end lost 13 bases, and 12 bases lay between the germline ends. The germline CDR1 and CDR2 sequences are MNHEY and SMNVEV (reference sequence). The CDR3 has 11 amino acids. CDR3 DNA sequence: TGTGCCAGCAGTTTCGGCAGGGCGGTGTACTTC. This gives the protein CASSFGRAVYF.

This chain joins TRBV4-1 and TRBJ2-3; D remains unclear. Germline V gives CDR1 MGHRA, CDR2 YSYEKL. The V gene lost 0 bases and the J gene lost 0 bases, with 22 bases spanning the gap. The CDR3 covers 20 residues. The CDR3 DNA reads TGCGCCAGCAGCCAAGATCATCCGCTCCCAGGCGCTTCTAGCACAGATACGCAGTATTTT. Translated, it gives CASSQDHPLPGASSTDTQYF.

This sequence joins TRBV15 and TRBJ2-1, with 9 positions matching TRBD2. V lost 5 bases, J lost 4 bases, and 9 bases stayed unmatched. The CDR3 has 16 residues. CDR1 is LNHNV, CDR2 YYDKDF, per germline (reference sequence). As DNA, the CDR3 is TGTGCCACCAGCGGGAGTAGCGGGAGCTCTTACAATGAGCAGTTCTTC. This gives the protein CATSGSSGSSYNEQFF.

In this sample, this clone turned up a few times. The CDR3 sequence: CASSFGTSGAYTDTQYF. The CDR3 region has the DNA TGCGCCAGCAGCTTTGGGACTAGCGGGGCTTACACAGATACGCAGTATTTT. The chain joins TRBV5-1 to TRBJ2-3, with 13 nucleotides matching TRBD2. Trimming took 2 bases from V and 2 from J; bases not matched to a gene: 5. This CDR3 has 17 amino acids. In germline, CDR1 is SGHRS, CDR2 YFSETQ.

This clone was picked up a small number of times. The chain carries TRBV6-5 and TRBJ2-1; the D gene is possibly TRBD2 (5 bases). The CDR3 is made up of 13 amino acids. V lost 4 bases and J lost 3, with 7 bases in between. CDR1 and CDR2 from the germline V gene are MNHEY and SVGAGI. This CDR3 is CASSSLVYNEQFF. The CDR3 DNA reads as TGTGCCAGCAGTTCACTAGTCTACAATGAGCAGTTCTTC.

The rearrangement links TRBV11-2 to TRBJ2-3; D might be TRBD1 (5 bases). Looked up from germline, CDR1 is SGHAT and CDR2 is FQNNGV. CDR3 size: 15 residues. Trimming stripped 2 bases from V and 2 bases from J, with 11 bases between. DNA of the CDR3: TGTGCCAGCAGCTTAAGGGGTTACTACACAGATACGCAGTATTTT. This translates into CASSLRGYYTDTQYF.

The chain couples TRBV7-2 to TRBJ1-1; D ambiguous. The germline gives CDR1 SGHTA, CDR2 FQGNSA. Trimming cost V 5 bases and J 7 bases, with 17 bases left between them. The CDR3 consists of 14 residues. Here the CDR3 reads CASSQTRISGEAFF. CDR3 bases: TGTGCCAGCAGCCAGACACGGATCTCAGGTGAAGCTTTCTTT.

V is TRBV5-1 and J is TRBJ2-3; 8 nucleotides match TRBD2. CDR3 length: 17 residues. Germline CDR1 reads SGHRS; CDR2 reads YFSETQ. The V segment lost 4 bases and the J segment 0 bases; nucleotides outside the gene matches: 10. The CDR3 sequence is CASSRSPGTRSTDTQYF. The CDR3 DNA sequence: TGCGCCAGCAGCCGATCTCCCGGGACTAGAAGCACAGATACGCAGTATTTT.

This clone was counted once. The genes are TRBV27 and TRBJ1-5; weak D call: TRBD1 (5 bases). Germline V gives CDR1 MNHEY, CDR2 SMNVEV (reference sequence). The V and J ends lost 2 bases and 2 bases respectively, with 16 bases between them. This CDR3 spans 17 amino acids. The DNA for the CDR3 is TGTGCCAGCAGTTTAAAGTTAGGGGCTCTGGGCAATCAGCCCCAGCATTTT. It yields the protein CASSLKLGALGNQPQHF.

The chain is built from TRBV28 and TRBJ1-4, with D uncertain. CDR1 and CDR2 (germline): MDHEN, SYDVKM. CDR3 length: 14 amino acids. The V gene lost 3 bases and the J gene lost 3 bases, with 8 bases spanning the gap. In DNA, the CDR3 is TGTGCCAGCAGTTTCGGTAATTCTAATGAAAAACTGTTTTTT. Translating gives CASSFGNSNEKLFF.

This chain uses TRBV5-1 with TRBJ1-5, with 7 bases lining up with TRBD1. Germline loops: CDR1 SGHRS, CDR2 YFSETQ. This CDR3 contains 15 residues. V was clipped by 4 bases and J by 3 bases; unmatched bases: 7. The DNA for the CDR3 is TGCGCCAGCAGCCTTGCAGGGGGGTACAATCAGCCCCAGCATTTT. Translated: CASSLAGGYNQPQHF.

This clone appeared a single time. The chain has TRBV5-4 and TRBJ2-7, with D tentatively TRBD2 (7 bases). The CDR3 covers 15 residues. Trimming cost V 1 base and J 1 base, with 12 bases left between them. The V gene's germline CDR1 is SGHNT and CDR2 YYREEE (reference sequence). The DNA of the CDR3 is TGTGCCAGCAGCTTGAGGGGGGGCAGGTCCTACGAGCAGTACTTC. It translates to CASSLRGGRSYEQYF.

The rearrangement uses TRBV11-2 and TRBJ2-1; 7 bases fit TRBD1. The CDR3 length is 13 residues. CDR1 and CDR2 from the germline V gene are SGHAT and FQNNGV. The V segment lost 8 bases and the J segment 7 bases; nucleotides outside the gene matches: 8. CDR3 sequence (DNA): TGTGCCAGCGGAACCCAGACAGGGAATGAGCAGTTCTTC. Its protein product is CASGTQTGNEQFF.

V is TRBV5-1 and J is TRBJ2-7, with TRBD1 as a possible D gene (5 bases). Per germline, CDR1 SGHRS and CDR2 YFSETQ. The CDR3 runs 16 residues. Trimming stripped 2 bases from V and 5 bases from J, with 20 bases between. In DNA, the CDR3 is TGCGCCAGCAGCTTTTTCGACAGAACTCTAGGGAACGAGCAGTACTTC. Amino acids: CASSFFDRTLGNEQYF.

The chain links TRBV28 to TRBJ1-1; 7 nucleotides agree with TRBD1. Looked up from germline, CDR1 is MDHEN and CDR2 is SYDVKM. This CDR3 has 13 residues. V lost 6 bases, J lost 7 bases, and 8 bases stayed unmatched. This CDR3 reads CASRLDRSNEAFF. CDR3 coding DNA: TGTGCCAGCAGGCTGGACAGGTCAAATGAAGCTTTCTTT.

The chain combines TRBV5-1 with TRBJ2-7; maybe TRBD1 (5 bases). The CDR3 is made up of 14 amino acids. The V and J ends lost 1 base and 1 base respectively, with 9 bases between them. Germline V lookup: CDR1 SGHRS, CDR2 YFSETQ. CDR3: CASSLRGGSYEQYF. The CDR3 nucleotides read TGCGCCAGCAGCTTGAGGGGCGGTTCCTACGAGCAGTACTTC.

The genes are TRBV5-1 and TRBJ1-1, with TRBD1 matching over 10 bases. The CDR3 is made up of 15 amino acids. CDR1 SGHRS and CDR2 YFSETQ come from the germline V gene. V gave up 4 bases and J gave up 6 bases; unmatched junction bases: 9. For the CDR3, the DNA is TGCGCCAGCAGCCTTGGCGGACAGGGGGTTTCTGAAGCTTTCTTT. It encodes CASSLGGQGVSEAFF.

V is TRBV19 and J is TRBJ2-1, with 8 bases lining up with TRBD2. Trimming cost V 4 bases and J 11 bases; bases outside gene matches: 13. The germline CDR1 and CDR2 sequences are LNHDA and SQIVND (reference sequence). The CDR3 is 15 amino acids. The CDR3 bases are TGTGCCAGTAGTACGCCTAGCGGGCAGTTTAATCAGCAGTTCTTC. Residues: CASSTPSGQFNQQFF.

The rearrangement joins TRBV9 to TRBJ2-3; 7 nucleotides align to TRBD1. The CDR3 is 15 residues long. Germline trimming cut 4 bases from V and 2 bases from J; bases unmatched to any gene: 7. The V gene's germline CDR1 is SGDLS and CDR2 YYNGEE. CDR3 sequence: CASSRHGTDTDTQYF. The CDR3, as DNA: TGTGCCAGCAGCAGACACGGGACAGACACAGATACGCAGTATTTT.

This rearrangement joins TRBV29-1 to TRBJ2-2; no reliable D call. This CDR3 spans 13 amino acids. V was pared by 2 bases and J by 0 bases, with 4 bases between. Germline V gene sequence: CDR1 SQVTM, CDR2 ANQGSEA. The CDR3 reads CSVELANTGELFF. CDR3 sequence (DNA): TGCAGCGTTGAACTAGCGAACACCGGGGAGCTGTTTTTT.

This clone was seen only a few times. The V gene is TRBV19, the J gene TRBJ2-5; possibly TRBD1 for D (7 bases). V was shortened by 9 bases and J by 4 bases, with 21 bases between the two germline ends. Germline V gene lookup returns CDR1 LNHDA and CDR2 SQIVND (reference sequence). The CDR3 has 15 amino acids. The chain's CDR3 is CASSIRGATGETQYF. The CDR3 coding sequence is TGTGCCAGCTCAATCAGGGGGGCTACGGGAGAGACCCAGTACTTC. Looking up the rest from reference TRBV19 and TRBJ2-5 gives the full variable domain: DGGITQSPKYLFRKEGQNVTLSCEQNLNHDAMYWYRQDPGQGLRLIYYSQIVNDFQKGDIAEGYSVSREKKESFPLTVTSAQKNPTAFYLCASSIRGATGETQYFGPGTRLLVL.

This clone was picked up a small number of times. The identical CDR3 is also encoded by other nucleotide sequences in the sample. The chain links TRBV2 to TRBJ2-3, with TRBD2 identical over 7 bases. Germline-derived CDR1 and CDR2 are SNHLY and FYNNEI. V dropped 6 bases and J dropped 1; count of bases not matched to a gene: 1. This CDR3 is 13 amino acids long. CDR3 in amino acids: CASSLAGTDTQYF. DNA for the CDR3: TGTGCCAGCAGCCTAGCGGGCACAGATACGCAGTATTTT.

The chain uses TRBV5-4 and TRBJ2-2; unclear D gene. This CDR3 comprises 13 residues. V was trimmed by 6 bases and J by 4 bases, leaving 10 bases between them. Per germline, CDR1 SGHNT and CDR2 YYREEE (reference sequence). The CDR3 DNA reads TGTGCCAGCACCGATCGGAGCACCGGGGAGCTGTTTTTT. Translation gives CASTDRSTGELFF.

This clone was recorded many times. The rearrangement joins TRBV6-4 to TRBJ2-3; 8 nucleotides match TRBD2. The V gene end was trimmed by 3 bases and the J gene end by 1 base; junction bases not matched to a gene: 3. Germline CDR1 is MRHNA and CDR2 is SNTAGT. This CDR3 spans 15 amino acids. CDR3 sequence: CASSETGGGTDTQYF. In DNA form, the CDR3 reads TGTGCCAGCAGTGAGACGGGGGGGGGCACAGATACGCAGTATTTT.

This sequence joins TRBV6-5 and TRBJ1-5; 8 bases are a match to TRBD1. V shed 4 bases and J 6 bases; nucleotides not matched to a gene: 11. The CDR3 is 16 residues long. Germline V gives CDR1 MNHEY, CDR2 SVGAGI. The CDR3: CASSSRQGWGSQPQHF. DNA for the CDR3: TGTGCCAGCAGTTCTCGACAGGGGTGGGGAAGTCAGCCCCAGCATTTT.

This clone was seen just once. CDR3 in DNA: TGTGCCAGCAGTTACACGGGGGAAGCTTTCTTT. Encoded protein: CASSYTGEAFF. The chain is built from TRBV6-5 and TRBJ1-1; the D is unclear. Germline V gene lookup returns CDR1 MNHEY and CDR2 SVGAGI. The CDR3 has 11 residues. Trimming stripped 2 bases from V and 8 bases from J, with 6 bases between.

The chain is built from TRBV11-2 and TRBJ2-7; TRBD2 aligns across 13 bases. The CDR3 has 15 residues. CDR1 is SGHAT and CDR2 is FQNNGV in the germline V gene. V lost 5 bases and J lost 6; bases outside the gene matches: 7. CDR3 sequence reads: CASSQGTSGIIEQYF. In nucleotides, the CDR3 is TGTGCCAGCAGCCAGGGGACTAGCGGGATTATCGAGCAGTACTTC.

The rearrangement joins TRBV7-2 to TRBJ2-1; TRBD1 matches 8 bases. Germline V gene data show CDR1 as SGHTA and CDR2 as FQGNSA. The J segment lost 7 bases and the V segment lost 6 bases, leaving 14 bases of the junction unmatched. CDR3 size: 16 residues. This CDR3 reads CASSPGRGQGVNEQFF. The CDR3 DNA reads TGTGCCAGCAGTCCCGGCCGAGGACAGGGTGTGAATGAGCAGTTCTTC.

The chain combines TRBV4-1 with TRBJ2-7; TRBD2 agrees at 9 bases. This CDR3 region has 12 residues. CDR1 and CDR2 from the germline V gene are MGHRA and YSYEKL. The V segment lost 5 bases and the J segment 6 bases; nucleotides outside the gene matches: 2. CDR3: CASSSAGGEQYF. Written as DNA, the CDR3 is TGCGCCAGCAGCTCAGCGGGGGGCGAGCAGTACTTC.

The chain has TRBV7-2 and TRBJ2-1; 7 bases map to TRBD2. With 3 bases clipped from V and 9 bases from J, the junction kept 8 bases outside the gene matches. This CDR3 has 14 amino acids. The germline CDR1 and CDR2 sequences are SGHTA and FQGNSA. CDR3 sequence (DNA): TGTGCCAGCAGCTTTGGGAGGGCCTGGGGTGAGCAGTTCTTC. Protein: CASSFGRAWGEQFF.